The 26 T cell receptor beta chains given below trace back to one sample, sequenced in a study of T-cell reconstitution after alpha-beta-depleted transplantation in children. TCRbeta library construction was performed incorporating unique molecular identifiers. TCRdb recomputed calls from the PCR reads with MiXCR, one row per CDR3 protein. Among hundreds of thousands of distinct CDR3 sequences listed, 13% were seen once. This specimen was PBMCs, taken before TCRalphabeta/CD19-depleted stem cell transplant. Receptors were obtained from a girl aged 2 to 9 with congenital amegakaryocytic thrombocytopenia, due to receive a stem cell transplant.

This clonotype was counted only a few times. J is TRBJ2-7 and V is TRBV7-9; unclear D gene. Germline V gene lookup returns CDR1 SEHNR and CDR2 FQNEAQ (reference sequence). Trimming removed 4 bases at V and 3 bases at J, with 19 bases between. There are 16 residues in the CDR3. The CDR3 sequence: CASSSNYRRIRYEQYF. DNA of the CDR3: TGTGCCAGCAGCTCAAACTATAGAAGAATACGCTACGAGCAGTACTTC.

This clonotype came up many times. The V call is TRBV28, the J call TRBJ2-2, with TRBD2 identical over 12 bases. The CDR3 consists of 16 residues. CDR1 and CDR2 (germline): MDHEN, SYDVKM. Trimming cost V 8 bases and J 7 bases; bases outside gene matches: 11. The CDR3 coding sequence is TGTGCCAGCTTGGCTAGCGGGAGGGCGAAGGGCGGGGAGCTGTTTTTT. Its protein is CASLASGRAKGGELFF.

This chain joins TRBV7-8 and TRBJ1-5, with 11 bases lining up with TRBD1. Germline V CDR1 and CDR2: SGHVS, FQNEAQ. V shed 5 bases and J 0 bases; nucleotides not matched to a gene: 9. This CDR3 is 18 amino acids long. CDR3 region: CASSPWDRGYYSNQPQHF. CDR3 nucleotide sequence: TGTGCCAGCAGCCCCTGGGACAGGGGGTACTATAGCAATCAGCCCCAGCATTTT.

This clonotype has a handful of counts. The chain joins TRBV5-1 to TRBJ1-5, with D tentatively TRBD1 (5 bases). CDR1 is SGHRS and CDR2 is YFSETQ in the germline V gene. V was cut by 1 base and J by 2 bases, with 10 bases left in between. This CDR3 has 15 residues. As DNA, the CDR3 is TGCGCCAGCAGCTTGTTAGGGGAGGGCAATCAGCCCCAGCATTTT. This translates into CASSLLGEGNQPQHF.

This clonotype was detected only a few times. The gene calls are TRBV5-1 and TRBJ2-7, with 8 bases aligning to TRBD2. CDR1 and CDR2 from the germline V gene are SGHRS and YFSETQ. J lost 1 base, V lost 1 base, and 4 bases had no gene match. This CDR3 spans 15 amino acids. The CDR3, as DNA: TGCGCCAGCAGCTTGTTCGGGGGGGCGTCCTACGAGCAGTACTTC. Amino acids: CASSLFGGASYEQYF.

This clonotype was detected many times. The chain links TRBV12-3 or TRBV12-4 to TRBJ1-2, with TRBD1 matching over 9 bases. V gave up 8 bases and J gave up 6 bases; unmatched junction bases: 7. The CDR3 consists of 13 residues. For the CDR3, the DNA is TGTGCCAGCGAGCGACGGACAGGGGATGGCTACACCTTC. Its translation is CASERRTGDGYTF.

This clonotype was observed at least ten times. The J gene is TRBJ2-7, the V gene TRBV5-1, with unresolved D. The CDR3 is 12 amino acids. Trimming shortened V by 9 bases and J by 5 bases, and 15 bases separated the two germline ends. Germline CDR1 and CDR2: SGHRS and YFSETQ. This CDR3 reads CAIPHQWDEQYF. The CDR3 DNA is TGCGCCATCCCACACCAGTGGGACGAGCAGTACTTC.

This clonotype turned up a few times. The CDR3 DNA sequence: TGTGCCAGCAGCTCGCTGGACAGGGCACTCACAGATACGCAGTATTTT. Translating gives CASSSLDRALTDTQYF. This sequence joins TRBV5-5 and TRBJ2-3, with 8 bases fitting TRBD1. The V and J ends lost 3 bases and 2 bases, in that order; junction bases with no gene match: 8. The germline CDR1 and CDR2 sequences are SGHKS and YYEKEE (reference sequence). The CDR3 is made up of 16 amino acids.

This clonotype was observed at least ten times. V is TRBV7-2 and J is TRBJ2-3, with D possibly being TRBD2 (6 bases). Germline-derived CDR1 and CDR2 are SGHTA and FQGNSA. Trimming stripped 0 bases from V and 5 bases from J, with 9 bases between. The CDR3 runs to 14 residues. CDR3 protein: CASSLAGGLDTQYF. CDR3 sequence (DNA): TGTGCCAGCAGCTTAGCTGGAGGGTTAGATACGCAGTATTTT.

The table lists this clonotype with many counts. V and J are TRBV20-1 and TRBJ2-1; D possibly corresponds to TRBD1 (6 bases). V was trimmed by 3 bases and J by 14 bases, leaving 32 bases between them. CDR1 and CDR2 from the germline V gene are DFQATT and SNEGSKA (reference sequence). The CDR3 spans 17 residues. This CDR3 reads CSASIRTALRGSLQKFF. DNA of the CDR3: TGCAGTGCTAGCATTCGGACCGCCCTAAGGGGGTCCTTACAAAAGTTCTTC.

This clonotype has only a few counts. This rearrangement joins TRBV5-5 to TRBJ2-7; possibly TRBD2 for D (6 bases). CDR3 length equals 14 residues. V gave up 4 bases and J gave up 0 bases, with 11 bases separating them. Germline V gene sequence: CDR1 SGHKS, CDR2 YYEKEE (reference sequence). The CDR3 loop reads CASSAGRSSYEQYF. The DNA of the CDR3 is TGTGCCAGCAGCGCGGGACGGAGCTCCTACGAGCAGTACTTC.

This clonotype occurred many times. The chain recombines TRBV29-1 with TRBJ1-4; 9 nucleotides line up with TRBD1. Trimming cost V 3 bases and J 10 bases; bases outside gene matches: 6. CDR1 and CDR2 from the germline V gene are SQVTM and ANQGSEA. This CDR3 has 13 amino acids. CDR3 sequence reads: CSVDWTGAGKLFF. The CDR3 DNA reads as TGCAGCGTTGACTGGACAGGGGCGGGAAAACTGTTTTTT.

Many counts were recorded for this clonotype. The chain uses TRBV10-3 and TRBJ2-1; 8 nucleotides align to TRBD2. V shed 5 bases, J shed 3 bases, and the junction held 12 bases outside the gene matches. The germline gives CDR1 ENHRY, CDR2 SYGVKD. The CDR3 is made up of 17 amino acids. The CDR3 nucleotides read TGTGCCATCAGTAAAACCCTAGCGGGCGGCTACTACAATGAGCAGTTCTTC. Translation: CAISKTLAGGYYNEQFF.

The CDR3 is CSASRGAEDTQYF. For the CDR3, the DNA is TGCAGTGCCTCTCGGGGGGCGGAAGATACGCAGTATTTT. V usage is TRBV20-1 and J usage is TRBJ2-3, with D maybe TRBD2 (7 bases). The length of the CDR3 is 13 residues. Germline V gene data show CDR1 as DFQATT and CDR2 as SNEGSKA (reference sequence). Trimming removed 6 bases at V and 5 bases at J, with 15 bases between.

CDR3 protein: CATSGGTSGTYEQYF. In DNA, the CDR3 is TGTGCCACCAGCGGAGGGACTAGCGGTACCTACGAGCAGTACTTC. This chain connects TRBV15 to TRBJ2-7; 11 bases fit TRBD2. Germline V gives CDR1 LNHNV, CDR2 YYDKDF (reference sequence). The CDR3 runs to 15 residues. Trimming took 5 bases from V and 2 from J; bases not matched to a gene: 5.

This clonotype showed up many times. The chain links TRBV5-1 to TRBJ1-1, with D unresolved. Germline-derived CDR1 and CDR2 are SGHRS and YFSETQ. This CDR3 has 14 residues. Deletions cut 4 bases from V and 4 bases from J, with 14 bases between. Here the CDR3 DNA reads TGCGCCAGCAGCCCTAGGACGGATCGCACTGAAGCTTTCTTT. Translation gives CASSPRTDRTEAFF.

This clonotype was seen a few times. The V gene is TRBV19, the J gene TRBJ2-1; D possibly corresponds to TRBD2 (5 bases). The germline V gene has CDR1 LNHDA and CDR2 SQIVND (reference sequence). CDR3 size: 16 residues. V shed 1 base and J shed 9 bases, with 19 bases lying between them. The CDR3 protein is CASSIGRGPSYGEQFF. CDR3 DNA: TGTGCCAGTAGTATAGGGAGAGGGCCCTCCTACGGTGAGCAGTTCTTC.

This clonotype has ten or more counts. The V gene is TRBV5-1, the J gene TRBJ2-1; D remains unclear. V was shortened by 3 bases and J by 4 bases, with 5 bases between the two germline ends. Per germline, CDR1 SGHRS and CDR2 YFSETQ. This CDR3 is built from 12 residues. The CDR3 spells CASSYNYNEQFF. DNA of the CDR3: TGCGCCAGCAGCTATAATTACAATGAGCAGTTCTTC.

V is TRBV20-1 and J is TRBJ2-3, with D perhaps matching TRBD2 (5 bases). Germline values: CDR1 DFQATT, CDR2 SNEGSKA (reference sequence). The CDR3 contains 15 residues. The V gene lost 3 bases and the J gene lost 2 bases, with 15 bases spanning the gap. In DNA, the CDR3 is TGCAGTGCTAGGTCACCTAGCAGGATCACAGATACGCAGTATTTT. Translating it yields CSARSPSRITDTQYF.

This clonotype turned up a few times. V and J are TRBV20-1 and TRBJ2-3; 8 bases map to TRBD1. The CDR3 contains 18 residues. The V and J ends lost 3 bases and 2 bases, in that order; junction bases with no gene match: 16. Germline loops: CDR1 DFQATT, CDR2 SNEGSKA (reference sequence). The CDR3 is CSASRGRGLSGYTDTQYF. For the CDR3, the DNA is TGCAGTGCTAGCCGAGGCAGGGGGCTAAGCGGATACACAGATACGCAGTATTTT.

CDR3 coding DNA: TGTGCCAGCAGCCCGAATTGGTTGGGGGCAGCCACCGGGGAGCTGTTTTTT. Translated, it gives CASSPNWLGAATGELFF. The chain links TRBV7-9 to TRBJ2-2; the D gene is possibly TRBD1 (6 bases). Per the germline V gene, CDR1 is SEHNR and CDR2 is FQNEAQ (reference sequence). The CDR3 covers 17 residues. Trimming cost V 5 bases and J 4 bases, with 20 bases left between them.

There are a few counts of this clonotype. This chain joins TRBV7-9 and TRBJ1-4; unclear D gene. V dropped 5 bases and J dropped 8 bases, with 21 bases sitting between them. The CDR3 runs 16 residues. Germline CDR1 and CDR2: SEHNR and FQNEAQ (reference sequence). The CDR3 sequence is CASSPDGLLPGEKLFF. In DNA form, the CDR3 reads TGTGCCAGCAGCCCCGACGGTCTTCTCCCAGGAGAAAAACTGTTTTTT.

This clonotype was detected a few times. This sequence joins TRBV5-2 and TRBJ2-7; the listed D gene, TRBD2, was not tested against the DNA. TRBV5-2 is marked as a pseudogene. The CDR3 runs to 14 residues. The CDR3 reads CAMGPGPLHYEQYF. The DNA for the CDR3 is TGTGCCATGGGCCCCGGGCCCCTCCACTACGAGCAGTACTTC.

This clonotype was seen repeatedly, ten times or more. The chain combines TRBV20-1 with TRBJ1-2, with D maybe TRBD1 (5 bases). Per germline, CDR1 DFQATT and CDR2 SNEGSKA (reference sequence). Trimming cost V 4 bases and J 5 bases, with 11 bases left between them. The CDR3 contains 12 residues. The CDR3: CSATSRGYGYTF. Here the CDR3 DNA reads TGCAGTGCTACGTCGCGGGGGTATGGCTACACCTTC.

This clonotype was found many times. Germline is not matched at one junction end, which may reflect a read error. The chain recombines TRBV20-1 with TRBJ1-2; a possible D gene is TRBD1 (5 bases). Germline V gives CDR1 DFQATT, CDR2 SNEGSKA (reference sequence). This CDR3 comprises 8 residues. The DNA for the CDR3 is TGCAGTGTTCCTTACGGGACTTTC. It codes for CSVPYGTF.

This clonotype was seen at least ten times. This rearrangement joins TRBV11-2 to TRBJ2-2, with D unresolved. CDR3 length: 16 amino acids. The V end lost 7 bases, the J end lost 7 bases, and 22 bases lay between the germline ends. From germline, CDR1 is SGHAT and CDR2 FQNNGV. The CDR3 loop reads CASTQSLSSLGGELFF. CDR3 DNA: TGTGCCAGCACCCAAAGCTTGTCTAGTTTAGGCGGGGAGCTGTTTTTT.